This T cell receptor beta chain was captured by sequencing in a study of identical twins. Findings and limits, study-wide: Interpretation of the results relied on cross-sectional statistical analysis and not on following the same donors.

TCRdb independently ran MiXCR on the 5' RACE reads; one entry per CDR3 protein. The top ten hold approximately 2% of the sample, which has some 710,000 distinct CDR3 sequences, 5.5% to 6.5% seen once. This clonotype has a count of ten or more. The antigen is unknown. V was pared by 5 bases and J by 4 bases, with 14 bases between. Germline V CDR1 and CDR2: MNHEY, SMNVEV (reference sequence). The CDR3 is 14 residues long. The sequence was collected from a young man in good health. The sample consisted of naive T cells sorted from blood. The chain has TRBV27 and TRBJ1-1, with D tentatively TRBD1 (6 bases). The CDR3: CASSHHRAGTEAFF. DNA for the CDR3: TGTGCCAGCAGTCACCACAGGGCGGGCACTGAAGCTTTCTTT.